A selection of T cell receptor beta chains follows, all from one sample in a study of blood T cell repertoires in COVID-19. Here immunoSEQ multiplex PCR was the method, and the copy in TCRdb shows in-frame clones only, minus some. Of fewer than 200,000 clones detected, about 86% appear once; the ten largest clones hold about 3.5%. The specimen sequenced was PBMCs or T cells enriched from blood (not recorded which). These receptors were collected from a woman in her fifties or sixties in a cohort exposed to, infected with or recovered from COVID-19 (not recorded which). Each CDR3 is given with its conserved first and last residue. D genes are given only for firm matches. The listing skips clone size in some rows; elsewhere it reads once, few, many or a size class.

J gene,clone size,D gene,V gene,CDR3 DNA,CDR3 protein
TRBJ2-2,.,.,TRBV21-1,.,CAVAGGTTGELFF
TRBJ1-4,.,TRBD1,TRBV7-9,TGTGCCAGCAGCGGGGACAGCTATAATGAAAAACTGTTTTTT,CASSGDSYNEKLFF
TRBJ2-7,.,TRBD2,TRBV13,TGTGCCAGCAGCTTAGGTAGCGGGGGGACCTACGAGCAGTACTTC,CASSLGSGGTYEQYF
TRBJ1-2,.,TRBD1,TRBV13,TGTGCCAGCAGCGCGATGGAGGGGGCCGGGGGCTACACCTTC,CASSAMEGAGGYTF
TRBJ1-3,.,TRBD1,TRBV4-1,TGCGCCAGCAGCCACAACTTGGACAGGGACAGCTCTGGAAACACCATATATTTT,CASSHNLDRDSSGNTIYF
TRBJ1-5,.,.,TRBV2,TGTGCCAGCAGGTGGGGGGAACGAGGTCAGCCCCAGCATTTT,CASRWGERGQPQHF
TRBJ2-3,.,.,TRBV10-3,TGTGCCACTGGCGAGGACTATTATACGCAGTATTTT,CATGEDYYTQYF
TRBJ1-1,.,.,TRBV5-1,TGCGCCAGCAGCTTGGTGGGCGCCACTGAAGCTTTCTTT,CASSLVGATEAFF
TRBJ2-7,.,.,TRBV9,TGTGCCAGCAGCGTAGATTGGGGCGGTTCCTACGAGCAGTACTTC,CASSVDWGGSYEQYF
TRBJ2-2,.,.,TRBV7-6,TGTGCCAGCAGCTTACTCCCCAGCGCCGGGGAGCTGTTTTTT,CASSLLPSAGELFF
TRBJ1-4,.,TRBD1,TRBV28,TGTGCCAGCATTTCATTGGAGGGGGCTACGAGTGAAAAACTGTTTTTT,CASISLEGATSEKLFF
TRBJ2-3,few,TRBD2,TRBV28,TGTGCCAGCAGCCCCCCAATAGCGGGGGGAGATACGCAGTATTTT,CASSPPIAGGDTQYF
TRBJ2-1,.,TRBD1,TRBV2,TGTGCCAGCAGTTTGACAGGGGGATCATACAATGAGCAGTTCTTC,CASSLTGGSYNEQFF
TRBJ2-1,.,TRBD1,TRBV30,TGTGCCTGGAATTCGCAGGGGGCGACGAGTGAGCAGTTCTTC,CAWNSQGATSEQFF
TRBJ1-3,.,.,TRBV5-1,TGCGCCAGCAGCTTAAGGAGCCCACAGGGAACTGGAAACACCATATATTTT,CASSLRSPQGTGNTIYF
TRBJ2-3,.,TRBD2,TRBV18,TGTGCCAGCTCACCACCATTCGCGACTAGCGGGGGGGATACGCAGTATTTT,CASSPPFATSGGDTQYF
TRBJ2-3,.,.,TRBV3-1/TRBV3-2,TGTGCCAGCAGCTTCCGGACAGGGAGGGGCACAGATACGCAGTATTTT,CASSFRTGRGTDTQYF
TRBJ1-6,.,TRBD1,TRBV6-1,TGTGCCAGCAGAGAACCGGGACAGGGTGATAATTCACCCCTCCACTTT,CASREPGQGDNSPLHF
TRBJ2-7,.,TRBD2,TRBV19,TGTGCCAGTAGCCTCCAAACTAGCGGGGCCTACGAGCAGTACTTC,CASSLQTSGAYEQYF
TRBJ1-1,few,.,TRBV6-5,TGTGCCAGCAGTTACTCCCAGGGAGGGCACACTGAAGCTTTCTTT,CASSYSQGGHTEAFF
TRBJ2-5,few,TRBD2,TRBV2,TGTGCCAGCAGTGATAGCGGGCGGAGTCAAGAGACCCAGTACTTC,CASSDSGRSQETQYF
TRBJ2-1,.,TRBD2,TRBV5-1,TGCGCCAGCAGCTGGACGACTAGCGGGACCCTCTCGATGGACAATGAGCAGTTCTTC,CASSWTTSGTLSMDNEQFF
TRBJ1-1,once,.,TRBV27,TGTGCCAGCAGTTTTCTCCCTCCCCGGGGGGCGGAGAGGACTGAAGCTTTCTTT,CASSFLPPRGAERTEAFF
TRBJ2-3,.,TRBD2,TRBV3-1/TRBV3-2,TGTGCCAGCAGCCAAGAAGGACTAGCGGGGGGCCTTAGCACAGATACGCAGTATTTT,CASSQEGLAGGLSTDTQYF
TRBJ2-3,.,TRBD2,TRBV19,TGTGCCAGTAGTATAAGACTAGCGGGACGCTCAGATACGCAGTATTTT,CASSIRLAGRSDTQYF
TRBJ2-2,.,.,TRBV7-2,TGTGCCAGCAGCCCACGACAGGCGAACACCGGGGAGCTGTTTTTT,CASSPRQANTGELFF
TRBJ1-4,.,.,TRBV7-8,TGTGCCAGCAGCTTAGGAGTTACCCCGGGAGGGGGGGCCACTAATGAAAAACTGTTTTTT,CASSLGVTPGGGATNEKLFF
TRBJ1-2,.,TRBD1,TRBV19,TGTGCCAGTAGTACGGCCGGGACAGGGGTCAACTATGGCTACACCTTC,CASSTAGTGVNYGYTF
TRBJ1-1,.,.,TRBV4-3,TGCGCCAGCAGCCAAGAGGCACGGAACACTGAAGCTTTCTTT,CASSQEARNTEAFF
TRBJ1-5,few,.,TRBV19,TGTGCCAGTAGCATCACAGGGAATCAGCCCCAGCATTTT,CASSITGNQPQHF
TRBJ2-7,.,TRBD1,TRBV24-1,TGTGCCACCAGTGATTCTGGGACAGGGGTGTTCGAGCAGTACTTC,CATSDSGTGVFEQYF
TRBJ2-1,.,TRBD1,TRBV19,TGTGCCAGTAGTACCGTGGGACAGGGGGCGAATGAGCAGTTCTTC,CASSTVGQGANEQFF
TRBJ1-5,.,TRBD1,TRBV7-8,TGTGCCAGCAGTCCGGGGGCAGGGGGTACAGTCAATCAGCCCCAGCATTTT,CASSPGAGGTVNQPQHF
TRBJ2-7,.,.,TRBV6-5,TGTGCCAGTCACAAGGGGGGGGCTGGGTCCTACGAGCAGTACTTC,CASHKGGAGSYEQYF
TRBJ1-2,.,.,TRBV28,TGTGCCAGCAGGGGGGCTTCTAACTATGGCTACACCTTC,CASRGASNYGYTF
TRBJ2-7,.,TRBD1,TRBV5-1,TGCGCCAGCAGCGCCTTACAGGGGAACTACGAGCAGTACTTC,CASSALQGNYEQYF
TRBJ1-6,.,TRBD1,TRBV7-3,TGTGCCAGCAGCCCGGGACAGGGAAATTCACCCCTCCACTTT,CASSPGQGNSPLHF
TRBJ2-2,.,TRBD2,TRBV19,TGTGCCAGTAGTCCTAGCGGGGGGGCCGGGGAGCTGTTTTTT,CASSPSGGAGELFF
TRBJ2-5,few,.,TRBV6-5,TGTGCCAGCAGTCGGGATGGGGAGACCCAGTACTTC,CASSRDGETQYF
TRBJ2-7,.,.,TRBV28,TGTGCCGCTGGGGGGTCCTACGGCGAGCAGTACTTC,CAAGGSYGEQYF
TRBJ2-7,.,TRBD1,TRBV19,TGTGCCAGTAGTACAAGCCTACAGGGGAACGAGCAGTACTTC,CASSTSLQGNEQYF
TRBJ2-7,.,.,TRBV9,TGTGCCAGCAGCGAGGGGGACGTGGATTACTACGAGCAGTACTTC,CASSEGDVDYYEQYF
TRBJ2-2,.,.,TRBV4-1,TGCGCCAGCAGCCAAGATCGGGTTTCCGGGGAGCTGTTTTTT,CASSQDRVSGELFF
TRBJ1-1,few,.,TRBV3-1/TRBV3-2,TGTGCCAGCAGCCAACCATGGAGAGCCACTGAAGCTTTCTTT,CASSQPWRATEAFF
TRBJ2-6,.,.,TRBV9,TGTGCCAGCAGCGTAGGTCTTGACTCCAGATCCTCTGGGGCCAACGTCCTGACTTTC,CASSVGLDSRSSGANVLTF
TRBJ2-1,.,TRBD2,TRBV5-4,TGTGCCAGCAGCTTGGCGGTGGGAGGGCCACGGAATGAGCAGTTCTTC,CASSLAVGGPRNEQFF